This TCR beta chain was sequenced in a study of shared clonotypes between healthy human individuals. V gave up 4 bases and J gave up 4 bases, with 16 bases separating them. Germline CDR1 MNHNS, CDR2 SASEGT. The CDR3 spans 15 residues. Generated by immunoSEQ multiplex PCR, the TCRdb table keeps only in-frame clones and is missing some. The data show more than 850,000 clones, approximately 80% seen once. This TCR derives from a man younger than 35 in good health. Some clones in this sample may be carry-over from other donors' samples. The chain combines TRBV6-1 with TRBJ1-2; D is possibly TRBD1 (6 bases). The sequenced sample consisted of memory CD4+ T cells from PBMCs. The subset denotes: CD45RA-negative fraction. As DNA, the CDR3 is TGTGCCAGCAGTGGAACCTCTACAGGGTCCTATGGCTACACCTTC. Its translation: CASSGTSTGSYGYTF.